The clone carrying this T cell receptor beta chain was seen at least ten times. The antigen is not known. This entry is derived from a study of Graves' ophthalmopathy and Graves' hyperthyroidism. The CDR3 contains 15 residues. J was trimmed by 4 bases and V by 0 bases; bases with no gene match: 3. Germline V gives CDR1 MDHEN, CDR2 SYDVKM. The authors amplified TCR beta CDR3 regions from RNA transcripts. Amplification began with first-round RT-PCR using HTBI primers, then second-round multiplex PCR was performed. TCRdb reanalysed the multiplex PCR reads using MiXCR and keeps one entry per CDR3 protein. The table has over 150,000 distinct CDR3 sequences, approximately 38% seen once. Study-wide results and limits: A model built from 13 signatures distinguished ophthalmopathy from stable hyperthyroidism with roughly 90% sensitivity and around 81% specificity.

No donor had other autoimmune disease, uncontrolled infection, pregnancy or lactation. PBMCs were isolated from a roughly 10 ml sample of fresh peripheral blood. The sample consisted of peripheral blood. This TCR derives from a woman aged 40 to 50 with Graves' ophthalmopathy. This sequence joins TRBV28 and TRBJ2-5; 9 bases agree with TRBD2. The CDR3 is CASSLWREGRETQYF. CDR3 nucleotide sequence: TGTGCCAGCAGTTTATGGCGGGAGGGCCGAGAGACCCAGTACTTC. Full variable domain (rest looked up from reference TRBV28 and TRBJ2-5): DVKVTQSSRYLVKRTGEKVFLECVQDMDHENMFWYRQDPGLGLRLIYFSYDVKMKEKGDIPEGYSVSREKKERFSLILESASTNQTSMYLCASSLWREGRETQYFGPGTRLLVL.